The 18 T cell receptor beta chains in this list originate from one sample, sequenced in a study of T cells after yellow fever vaccination. Via MiXCR, TCRdb re-called the 5' RACE reads, giving one row per CDR3 protein. The sample lists around 320,000 distinct CDR3 sequences, 3.5% to 4.5% occurring once. Here the sequenced sample was PBMCs, taken 15 days after the yellow fever booster vaccination. These receptors all come from a man aged 18 to 29 who received the YFV17D yellow fever vaccine.

The table lists this clonotype with many counts. The chain has TRBV28 and TRBJ1-4, with D unclear. Germline loops: CDR1 MDHEN, CDR2 SYDVKM. The CDR3 sequence is 13 residues long. V lost 7 bases and J 3 bases, leaving 9 bases between the germline ends. In DNA, the CDR3 is TGTGCCAGCACAAGCGCTTCTAATGAAAAACTGTTTTTT. Translated: CASTSASNEKLFF.

At least ten counts were recorded for this clonotype. The chain employs TRBV15 and TRBJ1-1; D unresolved. CDR1 is LNHNV, CDR2 YYDKDF, per germline (reference sequence). V lost 3 bases to trimming and J lost 3 bases, with 5 bases between them. This CDR3 contains 12 residues. The CDR3 nucleotides are TGTGCCACCAGCAGGGTGGACACTGAAGCTTTCTTT. It translates to CATSRVDTEAFF.

This clonotype was counted many times. As DNA, the CDR3 is TGTGCCAGCAGCGCGGGACAGTATACTGGCACTGAAGCTTTCTTT. Its translation: CASSAGQYTGTEAFF. The genes are TRBV2 and TRBJ1-1, with 7 bases identical to TRBD1. V lost 6 bases, J lost 4 bases, and 11 bases stayed unmatched. Germline loops: CDR1 SNHLY, CDR2 FYNNEI. The CDR3 sequence is 15 residues long. The full variable domain, with the rest looked up from reference TRBV2 and TRBJ1-1, is EPEVTQTPSHQVTQMGQEVILRCVPISNHLYFYWYRQILGQKVEFLVSFYNNEISEKSEIFDDQFSVERPDGSNFTLKIRSTKLEDSAMYFCASSAGQYTGTEAFFGQGTRLTVV.

This clonotype appeared a few times. The chain is built from TRBV20-1 and TRBJ2-1; D may match TRBD1 or TRBD2 (5 bases each). V lost 0 bases, J lost 2 bases, and 14 bases lay in between. The CDR3 length is 16 residues. Per germline, CDR1 DFQATT and CDR2 SNEGSKA (reference sequence). The CDR3 sequence: CSARDGPRETYNEQFF. The CDR3 DNA follows: TGCAGTGCTAGAGATGGGCCCAGGGAGACCTACAATGAGCAGTTCTTC.

This clonotype has only a few counts. The V and J genes are TRBV27 and TRBJ2-1; D is perhaps TRBD1 or TRBD2 (6 bases each). Germline V gene lookup returns CDR1 MNHEY and CDR2 SMNVEV (reference sequence). This CDR3 region has 16 residues. The V and J ends lost 6 bases and 3 bases respectively, with 18 bases between them. CDR3 amino acids: CASRLLGGPVYNEQFF. The CDR3 bases are TGTGCCAGCAGGCTTCTTGGGGGGCCAGTCTACAATGAGCAGTTCTTC.

This clonotype has ten or more counts. The CDR3 sequence is CASSPTGRGWSQPQHF. CDR3 bases: TGTGCCAGCAGCCCCACCGGCAGGGGCTGGAGTCAGCCCCAGCATTTT. The chain joins TRBV12-3 or TRBV12-4 to TRBJ1-5; a weak D match, TRBD1 (6 bases). This CDR3 spans 16 amino acids. Trimming took off 6 bases at V and 6 bases at J, with 21 bases between the two ends.

In this sample, this clonotype turned up many times. The chain carries TRBV5-1 and TRBJ2-5; D possibly corresponds to TRBD2 (5 bases). Germline V gene sequence: CDR1 SGHRS, CDR2 YFSETQ. V was clipped by 7 bases and J by 0 bases, with 10 bases between them. The CDR3 contains 13 residues. CDR3 bases: TGCGCCAGCCAGGAGGAACACCAAGAGACCCAGTACTTC. This sequence encodes CASQEEHQETQYF. The full variable domain, its missing parts supplied by reference TRBV5-1 and TRBJ2-5, is KAGVTQTPRYLIKTRGQQVTLSCSPISGHRSVSWYQQTPGQGLQFLFEYFSETQRNKGNFPGRFSGRQFSNSRSEMNVSTLELGDSALYLCASQEEHQETQYFGPGTRLLVL.

In this sample, this clonotype turned up a few times. The V and J genes are TRBV12-3 or TRBV12-4 and TRBJ2-1; 12 nucleotides line up with TRBD2. The CDR3 is 18 amino acids. With V trimmed by 4 bases and J by 7 bases, 14 bases remained unmatched. CDR3 sequence reads: CASSSHEELAGGFNEQFF. CDR3 nucleotides: TGTGCCAGCAGTTCCCACGAGGAACTAGCGGGGGGTTTTAATGAGCAGTTCTTC.

This clonotype was counted ten times or more. CDR3 sequence (DNA): TGTGCCAGCAGCCATGACAGGGGGCAAGAGACCCAGTACTTC. Its protein is CASSHDRGQETQYF. V gene TRBV5-5 combines with J gene TRBJ2-5; 9 bases fit TRBD1. The CDR3 spans 14 residues. CDR1 and CDR2 (germline): SGHKS, YYEKEE (reference sequence). V shed 4 bases and J 2 bases; nucleotides not matched to a gene: 3. The full variable domain, its missing parts supplied by reference TRBV5-5 and TRBJ2-5, is DAGVTQSPTHLIKTRGQQVTLRCSPISGHKSVSWYQQVLGQGPQFIFQYYEKEERGRGNFPDRFSARQFPNYSSELNVNALLLGDSALYLCASSHDRGQETQYFGPGTRLLVL.

The sample holds a few counts of this clonotype. The rearrangement joins TRBV18 to TRBJ2-7; D tentatively fits TRBD1 or TRBD2 (5 bases each). This CDR3 contains 13 residues. Trimming shortened V by 0 bases and J by 7 bases, and 10 bases separated the two germline ends. CDR1 and CDR2 from the germline V gene are KGHSH and LQKENI. CDR3 DNA sequence: TGTGCCAGCTCACCACCGGGGCGCGGGGAGCAGTACTTC. Protein sequence: CASSPPGRGEQYF.

This clonotype was counted many times. V is TRBV5-1 and J is TRBJ1-1; D remains ambiguous. V was shortened by 7 bases and J by 0 bases, with 10 bases between the two germline ends. There are 13 residues in the CDR3. Per the germline V gene, CDR1 is SGHRS and CDR2 is YFSETQ. The CDR3 reads CASAQVMNTEAFF. The CDR3 nucleotides read TGCGCCAGCGCGCAGGTCATGAACACTGAAGCTTTCTTT.

At least ten counts were recorded for this clonotype. The chain links TRBV11-2 to TRBJ2-3; TRBD2 agrees at 16 bases. Germline-derived CDR1 and CDR2 are SGHAT and FQNNGV. After removal of 5 bases from V and 8 bases from J, the junction contained 7 bases not matched to a gene. The CDR3 spans 16 residues. CDR3: CASSALGTSGRGTQYF. In DNA, the CDR3 is TGTGCCAGCAGCGCCCTAGGGACTAGCGGGAGGGGTACGCAGTATTTT.

This clonotype has ten or more counts. This rearrangement joins TRBV12-3 or TRBV12-4 to TRBJ1-5; no definite D call. CDR3 length: 16 residues. Trimming took 6 bases from V and 1 from J, leaving 16 bases between them. This chain's CDR3 is CASSGGIFRSNQPQHF. The CDR3 DNA is TGTGCCAGCAGCGGCGGGATCTTCAGGAGCAATCAGCCCCAGCATTTT.

This clonotype was detected a few times. The chain joins TRBV5-1 to TRBJ2-2; 8 bases line up with TRBD2. CDR1 is SGHRS, CDR2 YFSETQ, per germline. The CDR3 totals 17 residues. J lost 5 bases, V lost 4 bases, and 13 bases had no gene match. This chain's CDR3 is CASSAPQRGGPTGELFF. The CDR3 coding sequence is TGCGCCAGCAGCGCCCCTCAACGGGGGGGGCCGACCGGGGAGCTGTTTTTT.

This clonotype was counted a few times. The rearrangement uses TRBV5-1 and TRBJ2-4; perhaps TRBD1 as D (5 bases). The V gene lost 4 bases and the J gene lost 1 base, with 15 bases spanning the gap. CDR3 length equals 16 residues. CDR1 and CDR2 (germline): SGHRS, YFSETQ. CDR3 amino acids: CASSLLASGAKNIQYF. CDR3 DNA sequence: TGCGCCAGCAGCCTTCTCGCTTCAGGGGCCAAAAACATTCAGTACTTC.

This clonotype was observed many times. V is TRBV5-1 and J is TRBJ2-1; D unclear. The V end lost 0 bases, the J end lost 5 bases, and 9 bases lay between the germline ends. CDR3 length: 14 amino acids. Germline CDR1 is SGHRS and CDR2 is YFSETQ. The CDR3 sequence is CASSLESPHNEQFF. The CDR3 coding sequence is TGCGCCAGCAGCTTGGAGTCCCCACACAATGAGCAGTTCTTC.

This clonotype occurred many times. The gene calls are TRBV4-1 and TRBJ2-2, with D tentatively TRBD1 (6 bases). V lost 4 bases and J lost 10, with 13 bases in between. The germline gives CDR1 MGHRA, CDR2 YSYEKL. The CDR3 loop spans 13 amino acids. The CDR3 DNA follows: TGCGCCAGCAGCCCCCGAGGGGGTACGGAGCTGTTTTTT. It translates to CASSPRGGTELFF.

The chain recombines TRBV5-5 with TRBJ2-6; D is ambiguous. This CDR3 has 15 residues. Trimming left V 3 bases short and J 3 bases short, with 10 bases between. Germline-derived CDR1 and CDR2 are SGHKS and YYEKEE (reference sequence). The CDR3 sequence is CASSYDRVGANVLTF. The DNA of the CDR3 is TGTGCCAGCAGCTACGATCGGGTTGGGGCCAACGTCCTGACTTTC.